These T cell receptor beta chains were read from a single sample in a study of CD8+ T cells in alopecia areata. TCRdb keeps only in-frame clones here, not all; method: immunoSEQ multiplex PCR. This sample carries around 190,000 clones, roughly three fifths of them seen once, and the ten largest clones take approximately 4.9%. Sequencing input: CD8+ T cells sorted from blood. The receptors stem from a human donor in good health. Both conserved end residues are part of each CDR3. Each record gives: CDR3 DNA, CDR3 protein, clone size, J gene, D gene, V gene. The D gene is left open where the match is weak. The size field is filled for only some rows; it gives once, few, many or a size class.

CDR3 DNA: TGCGCCAGCAGCCAAGCACCCGGGACAGGGGGACTAGGCTACGAGCAGTACTTC
CDR3 protein: CASSQAPGTGGLGYEQYF
clone size: .
J gene: TRBJ2-7
D gene: TRBD1
V gene: TRBV4-1

CDR3 DNA: TGTGCCAGCAGAAACCGGGACAGGTACAATCAGCCCCAGCATTTT
CDR3 protein: CASRNRDRYNQPQHF
clone size: .
J gene: TRBJ1-5
D gene: TRBD1
V gene: TRBV6-5

CDR3 DNA: TGTGCCAGCAGCATTAGTACAGGCGGCGAGCAGTACTTC
CDR3 protein: CASSISTGGEQYF
clone size: .
J gene: TRBJ2-7
D gene: .
V gene: TRBV9

CDR3 DNA: TGCGCCCGGTGGGAGAAACATGGCTACACCTTC
CDR3 protein: CARWEKHGYTF
clone size: .
J gene: TRBJ1-2
D gene: .
V gene: TRBV23-1

CDR3 DNA: TGCGCCAGCAGCCATGGGACTAGCGGCGATAATGAGCAGTTCTTC
CDR3 protein: CASSHGTSGDNEQFF
clone size: .
J gene: TRBJ2-1
D gene: TRBD2
V gene: TRBV4-1

CDR3 DNA: TGCGCCAGCAGCGGTCTGGGGGGAAATCAGCCCCAGCATTTT
CDR3 protein: CASSGLGGNQPQHF
clone size: few
J gene: TRBJ1-5
D gene: .
V gene: TRBV4-1

CDR3 DNA: TGTGCCAGCAGCGCCTACGGGACAGATCAGCCCCAGCATTTT
CDR3 protein: CASSAYGTDQPQHF
clone size: .
J gene: TRBJ1-5
D gene: TRBD1
V gene: TRBV9

CDR3 DNA: TGCAGCGCTGTAACCCGAGGACAGGGGGAACATGGGGCCAACGTCCTGACTTTC
CDR3 protein: CSAVTRGQGEHGANVLTF
clone size: few
J gene: TRBJ2-6
D gene: TRBD1
V gene: TRBV29-1

CDR3 DNA: TGCAGCGTTGAAGATCTAGCACAGGGCCACCGACAGGCCCAGTACTTC
CDR3 protein: CSVEDLAQGHRQAQYF
clone size: .
J gene: TRBJ2-5
D gene: .
V gene: TRBV29-1

CDR3 DNA: TGTGCCATCAGTGGACCGGGACAGGGCTACAATGAGCAGTTCTTC
CDR3 protein: CAISGPGQGYNEQFF
clone size: few
J gene: TRBJ2-1
D gene: TRBD1
V gene: TRBV10-3

CDR3 DNA: TGTGCCAGCAGCTTAGGCGGGGGCCCTCACTACGAGCAGTACTTC
CDR3 protein: CASSLGGGPHYEQYF
clone size: .
J gene: TRBJ2-7
D gene: .
V gene: TRBV13

CDR3 DNA: TGTGCCAGCAGTCTAGCGGGTGGGGAGAATGAGCAGTTCTTC
CDR3 protein: CASSLAGGENEQFF
clone size: .
J gene: TRBJ2-1
D gene: TRBD2
V gene: TRBV5-4

CDR3 DNA: TGTGCCTGGAGTGGGATTAGCGCCGGGGAGCTGTTTTTT
CDR3 protein: CAWSGISAGELFF
clone size: .
J gene: TRBJ2-2
D gene: .
V gene: TRBV30

CDR3 DNA: TGTGCCACCAGCAGCGGGATGAGAGAGACCCAGTACTTC
CDR3 protein: CATSSGMRETQYF
clone size: .
J gene: TRBJ2-5
D gene: .
V gene: TRBV15

CDR3 DNA: TGTGCCAGCAGCCTGCAGGTCATGAAGAGTGAAGCTTTCTTT
CDR3 protein: CASSLQVMKSEAFF
clone size: few
J gene: TRBJ1-1
D gene: .
V gene: TRBV5-6

CDR3 DNA: TGTGCCAGCAGTGAACTAACAGGGGGGGAAGCAGATACGCAGTATTTT
CDR3 protein: CASSELTGGEADTQYF
clone size: few
J gene: TRBJ2-3
D gene: .
V gene: TRBV25-1

CDR3 DNA: TGTGCCAGCAGCGTAGTCCCCAGGAGAGGGAACACTGAAGCTTTCTTT
CDR3 protein: CASSVVPRRGNTEAFF
clone size: .
J gene: TRBJ1-1
D gene: .
V gene: TRBV9

CDR3 DNA: TGCGCCAGCAGCCAGTTCCAGGGGCAAGAGACCCAGTACTTC
CDR3 protein: CASSQFQGQETQYF
clone size: .
J gene: TRBJ2-5
D gene: .
V gene: TRBV4-1

CDR3 DNA: TGTGCCAGCAGCGTATGGGGGGTAACTAATGAAAAACTGTTTTTT
CDR3 protein: CASSVWGVTNEKLFF
clone size: .
J gene: TRBJ1-4
D gene: .
V gene: TRBV9

CDR3 DNA: TGCAGCGTTCCAGGGGATCTTGGCTACACCTTC
CDR3 protein: CSVPGDLGYTF
clone size: once
J gene: TRBJ1-2
D gene: .
V gene: TRBV29-1

CDR3 DNA: TGTGCCAGCAGTGACCTACAGGGGGCGCCGTACGAGCAGTACTTC
CDR3 protein: CASSDLQGAPYEQYF
clone size: few
J gene: TRBJ2-7
D gene: TRBD1
V gene: TRBV2